This is a list of T cell receptor beta chains from one sample in a study of blood T cell repertoires in COVID-19. Assay used: immunoSEQ multiplex PCR; TCRdb lists only in-frame clones, some missing. The sample lists approximately 90,000 clones; roughly 82% were seen once. The sample was peripheral blood. The receptors shown here come from a woman of 80 years or more with acute or convalescent COVID-19. Each CDR3 is given with its conserved first and last residue. D genes are given only for firm matches. Rows give clone size only sometimes, using once, few, many, or a class for an expanded clone.

D gene	clone size	V gene	J gene	CDR3 DNA	CDR3 protein
TRBD1	once	TRBV7-8	TRBJ2-3	TGTGCCAGCAGCTGGGGACAGGTCACAGATACGCAGTATTTT	CASSWGQVTDTQYF
NA	NA	TRBV5-8	TRBJ1-1	TGTGCCAGCAGCTTATTAAACACTGAAGCTTTCTTT	CASSLLNTEAFF
NA	NA	TRBV6-5	TRBJ1-2	TGTGCCAGCAGTTCATACAGGGACGGCTACACCTTC	CASSSYRDGYTF
TRBD2	NA	TRBV10-3	TRBJ2-1	TGTGCCACAACCCGGGTAGCGGGGGGGCCTAATGAGCAGTTCTTC	CATTRVAGGPNEQFF
TRBD1	NA	TRBV29-1	TRBJ1-2	TGCAGCGTTGAAGAGGGTCAGGGGGCCCATGGCTACACCTTC	CSVEEGQGAHGYTF
NA	NA	TRBV28	TRBJ2-1	TGTGCCAGCAGTTTAAGTTTTTCCGGGACATGGACACATAATGAGCAGTTCTTC	CASSLSFSGTWTHNEQFF
NA	NA	TRBV7-3	TRBJ1-2	TGTGCCAGCAGCTTAACCATCCAGGGTCAAGACTACACCTTC	CASSLTIQGQDYTF
TRBD2	NA	TRBV9	TRBJ2-4	TGTGCCAGCAGCCCCCGGGCTAGCGGGGGGGCCGGGGCCAAAAACATTCAGTACTTC	CASSPRASGGAGAKNIQYF
NA	NA	TRBV2	TRBJ2-7	TGTGCCAGCAGTCAGCGGACCCAGCACGAGCAGTACTTC	CASSQRTQHEQYF
TRBD2	few	TRBV7-8	TRBJ2-1	TGTGCCAGCAGCTTAGGCTCCGGGAGGCTACGTGATGAGCAGTTCTTC	CASSLGSGRLRDEQFF
TRBD1	few	TRBV4-2	TRBJ1-1	TGTGCCAGCAGCCAAGAATTGTCCGGACAGGGACGCACTGAAGCTTTCTTT	CASSQELSGQGRTEAFF
NA	NA	TRBV4-1	TRBJ1-1	TGCGCCAGCAGCACCCCGGTGGGGGCCGGAGGAAACACTGAAGCTTTCTTT	CASSTPVGAGGNTEAFF
TRBD2	NA	TRBV11-1	TRBJ2-1	TGTGCCAGCAGCTTATTTCAGCGGGAGGGCCATGAGCAGTTCTTC	CASSLFQREGHEQFF
NA	NA	TRBV5-1	TRBJ2-2	TGCGCCAGCGGTGAACAGCCCCACACCGGGGAGCTGTTTTTT	CASGEQPHTGELFF
NA	NA	TRBV20-1	TRBJ2-7	TGCAGTGCTAGTACACTAGCCTCCTACGAGCAGTACTTC	CSASTLASYEQYF
TRBD1	NA	TRBV7-8	TRBJ1-1	TGTGCCAGCAGCTTATTTTTCCCCCCTCGGACAGGAGAGCTTGAAGCTTTCTTT	CASSLFFPPRTGELEAFF